The clone carrying this T cell receptor (beta chain) was picked up a small number of times. Its antigen is as yet unknown. The sample is drawn from a study of T cell responses to AZD1222 COVID-19 vaccine. Study findings and constraints: Without day 14 samples, only post-peak T cell repertoires were studied.

The J segment lost 2 bases and the V segment lost 5 bases, leaving 5 bases of the junction unmatched. The CDR3 is 15 amino acids. Germline lookup yields CDR1 MNHEY and CDR2 SVGAGI. Only in-frame clones appear in the TCRdb table, and some are missing; sequencing was by immunoSEQ multiplex PCR. The sample consists of about 150,000 clones, approximately 90% of them appearing once. The starting material was peripheral blood, obtained on day 0 of AZD1222 vaccination. This TCR came from an adult in good health. The V and J genes are TRBV6-5 and TRBJ2-2; TRBD1 agrees at 7 bases. CDR3 nucleotide sequence: TGTGCCAGCAGTCCCGGGACAGATAACACCGGGGAGCTGTTTTTT. This encodes CASSPGTDNTGELFF.